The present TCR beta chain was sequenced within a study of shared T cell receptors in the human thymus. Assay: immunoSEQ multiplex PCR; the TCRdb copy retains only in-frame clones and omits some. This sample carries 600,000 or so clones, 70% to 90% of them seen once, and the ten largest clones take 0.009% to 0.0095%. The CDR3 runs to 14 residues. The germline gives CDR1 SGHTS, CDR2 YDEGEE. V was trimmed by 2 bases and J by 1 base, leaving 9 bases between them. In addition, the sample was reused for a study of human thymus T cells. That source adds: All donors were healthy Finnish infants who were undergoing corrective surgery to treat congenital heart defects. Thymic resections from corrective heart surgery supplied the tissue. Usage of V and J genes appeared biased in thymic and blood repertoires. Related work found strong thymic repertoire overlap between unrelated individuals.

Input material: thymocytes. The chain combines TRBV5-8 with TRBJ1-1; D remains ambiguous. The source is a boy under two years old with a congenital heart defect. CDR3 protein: CASSLLGWNTEAFF. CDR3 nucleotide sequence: TGTGCCAGCAGCTTACTTGGTTGGAACACTGAAGCTTTCTTT.